These T cell receptor beta chains were read from a single sample in a study of beta chain features in type 1 diabetes. Assay: immunoSEQ multiplex PCR; the TCRdb copy retains only in-frame clones and omits some. There are about 370,000 clones in the sample; around a tenth occur only once, and approximately 0.55% lies in the top ten. The sample was central memory CD4+ T cells from blood. These receptors originate from a man in his thirties or forties with type 1 diabetes. Each CDR3 is given with its conserved first and last residue. A D gene is named only where the DNA matches it firmly. Size tells how often a clone was seen (once, few, many) or the class of an expanded clone, and some rows leave it out.

size	D	J	V	CDR3	DNA
many	TRBD2	TRBJ2-7	TRBV28	CASSQGGRAPEQYF	TGTGCCAGCAGTCAGGGCGGGAGGGCCCCCGAGCAGTACTTC
-	TRBD1	TRBJ1-1	TRBV6-6	CASSGRQGAAEAFF	TGTGCCAGCAGTGGAAGACAGGGGGCTGCTGAAGCTTTCTTT
-	TRBD1	TRBJ2-1	TRBV18	CASSPRQGVGDEQFF	TGTGCCAGCTCACCCCGACAGGGGGTTGGCGATGAGCAGTTCTTC
few	-	TRBJ2-1	TRBV10-3	CASRVSIGVYNEQFF	TGTGCCAGCAGGGTTAGCATTGGGGTCTACAATGAGCAGTTCTTC
-	-	TRBJ1-1	TRBV28	CASSFGGRSEAFF	TGTGCCAGCAGTTTTGGGGGCCGCTCTGAAGCTTTCTTT
once	-	TRBJ2-2	TRBV5-8	CASSLIRSTGELFF	TGTGCCAGCAGCTTAATCCGATCCACCGGGGAGCTGTTTTTT
many	-	TRBJ2-1	TRBV10-3	CAISESSPQFF	TGTGCCATCAGTGAGTCGTCACCGCAGTTCTTC
few	-	TRBJ2-6	TRBV6-6	CASSYSPQLNVLTF	TGTGCCAGCAGTTACTCGCCACAGCTCAACGTCCTGACTTTC
-	-	TRBJ1-2	TRBV27	CASSLNPGVRYYGYTF	TGTGCCAGCAGTTTAAATCCGGGGGTGAGATACTATGGCTACACCTTC
few	TRBD1	TRBJ1-1	TRBV6-1	CASSGQGRAEAFF	TGTGCCAGCAGTGGACAGGGTCGGGCTGAAGCTTTCTTT
few	-	TRBJ1-5	TRBV19	CASSLLGNNKNNQPQHF	TGTGCCAGTAGTCTTCTCGGTAACAATAAGAACAATCAGCCCCAGCATTTT
few	-	TRBJ2-7	TRBV18	CASSPTGGLGEQYF	TGTGCCAGCTCACCGACAGGAGGGTTGGGCGAGCAGTACTTC
few	-	TRBJ2-7	TRBV4-2	CASSQTGLPTYEQYF	TGTGCCAGCAGCCAGACGGGACTCCCGACCTACGAGCAGTACTTC
many	-	TRBJ2-2	TRBV4-2	CASSITGNTGELFF	TGTGCCAGCAGCATTACAGGGAACACCGGGGAGCTGTTTTTT
-	-	TRBJ2-3	TRBV15	CATSVAGQSRGDTQYF	TGTGCCACCAGCGTAGCGGGACAGAGTCGCGGAGATACGCAGTATTTT
-	-	TRBJ2-7	TRBV27	CASSPKRTESYEQYF	TGTGCCAGCAGTCCCAAAAGGACAGAGAGCTACGAGCAGTACTTC
few	-	TRBJ1-5	TRBV2	CASALDGSRNSNQPQHF	TGTGCCAGTGCCCTTGACGGGTCTCGGAATAGCAATCAGCCCCAGCATTTT
few	-	TRBJ2-2	TRBV6-5	CASRKGPNTGELFF	TGTGCCAGCAGAAAGGGACCGAACACCGGGGAGCTGTTTTTT
few	-	TRBJ1-5	TRBV7-9	CASSHSGGNQPQHF	TGTGCCAGCAGCCACTCAGGGGGCAATCAGCCCCAGCATTTT
-	TRBD2	TRBJ2-3	TRBV29-1	CSGGLAGATDTQYF	TGCAGCGGGGGACTAGCGGGAGCGACAGATACGCAGTATTTT
few	TRBD1	TRBJ2-7	TRBV5-6	CASSRKPGQGSYEQYF	TGTGCCAGCAGTCGTAAACCGGGACAGGGATCCTACGAGCAGTACTTC
-	-	TRBJ1-2	TRBV6-5	CASSPTDNYGYTF	TGTGCCAGCAGTCCGACAGATAACTATGGCTACACCTTC
-	-	TRBJ2-1	TRBV6-4	CASSPEGGNEQFF	TGTGCCAGCAGCCCAGAGGGGGGCAATGAGCAGTTCTTC
few	-	TRBJ2-7	TRBV11-2	CASSQGLSYEQYF	TGTGCCAGCAGTCAGGGGCTGTCCTACGAGCAGTACTTC
-	TRBD2	TRBJ2-3	TRBV29-1	CSSLGLAGNTDTQYF	TGCAGCTCCCTGGGACTAGCGGGAAACACAGATACGCAGTATTTT
-	TRBD2	TRBJ2-7	TRBV18	CASSPGTSGRAGEQYF	TGTGCCAGCAGTCCCGGGACTAGCGGGAGGGCCGGCGAGCAGTACTTC
many	-	TRBJ1-4	TRBV14	CASTRSTNEKLFF	TGTGCCAGCACCCGGTCGACTAATGAAAAACTGTTTTTT
-	-	TRBJ2-7	TRBV28	CASTGSSYEQYF	TGTGCCAGCACGGGCAGCTCCTACGAGCAGTACTTC
-	TRBD1	TRBJ2-1	TRBV5-1	CASSRDSYNEQFF	TGCGCCAGCAGCCGGGACAGTTACAATGAGCAGTTCTTC
few	TRBD1	TRBJ1-2	TRBV19	CASSISGTGFGYTF	TGTGCCAGTAGTATCTCCGGGACAGGCTTTGGCTACACCTTC
-	-	TRBJ2-7	TRBV23-1	CASSQDPRSEQYF	TGCGCCAGCAGCCAAGATCCTAGGAGCGAGCAGTACTTC
few	TRBD1	TRBJ2-1	TRBV7-9	CASSPVRGRYNEQFF	TGTGCCAGCAGCCCTGTCAGGGGGCGATACAATGAGCAGTTCTTC
-	TRBD2	TRBJ2-1	TRBV11-3	CASSLDSGGYNEQFF	TGTGCCAGCAGCCTCGATAGCGGGGGGTACAATGAGCAGTTCTTC
-	-	TRBJ2-7	TRBV11-2	CASSQSRDGLRDEQYF	TGTGCCAGCAGCCAGTCTCGTGACGGTCTTAGGGACGAGCAGTACTTC
-	TRBD2	TRBJ2-3	TRBV5-1	CASSPRSGLASDTQYF	TGCGCCAGCAGTCCACGCTCGGGACTAGCATCGGATACGCAGTATTTT
few	-	TRBJ2-1	TRBV5-1	CASSPGVGRSDEQFF	TGCGCCAGCAGCCCCGGAGTAGGCAGAAGCGATGAGCAGTTCTTC
few	-	TRBJ2-7	TRBV6-1	CASTDLQSYEQYF	TGTGCCAGTACAGATCTCCAGTCCTACGAGCAGTACTTC
-	-	TRBJ2-3	TRBV5-4	CASSLALSTGHTQYF	TGTGCCAGCAGCTTAGCGTTGTCGACCGGCCATACGCAGTATTTT
-	-	TRBJ2-6	TRBV10-2	CASSDYTSSGANVLTF	TGCGCCAGCAGTGACTACACAAGCTCTGGGGCCAACGTCCTGACTTTC
many	-	TRBJ2-3	TRBV28	CASSLLRTDTQYF	TGTGCCAGCAGTTTGCTTAGAACAGATACGCAGTATTTT
once	TRBD1	TRBJ2-6	TRBV6-4	CASSRDRGTSGANVLTF	TGTGCCAGCAGCCGGGACAGGGGGACGTCTGGGGCCAACGTCCTGACTTTC
-	-	TRBJ1-1	TRBV28	CASGGRTEAFF	TGTGCCAGCGGCGGGAGAACTGAAGCTTTCTTT
-	-	TRBJ2-7	TRBV5-1	CASSWDGRFEQYF	TGCGCCAGCAGCTGGGACGGGCGATTCGAGCAGTACTTC
many	TRBD1	TRBJ2-3	TRBV10-3	CAISAGTGRTDTQYF	TGTGCCATCAGCGCCGGGACAGGCCGCACAGATACGCAGTATTTT
many	-	TRBJ2-1	TRBV29-1	CSVDYNEQFF	TGCAGCGTGGATTACAATGAGCAGTTCTTC
-	-	TRBJ2-3	TRBV2	CASSEAQGGLTDTQYF	TGTGCCAGCAGTGAAGCGCAGGGCGGACTCACAGATACGCAGTATTTT
few	-	TRBJ2-2	TRBV4-1	CASRPGYATGELFF	TGCGCCAGCAGGCCAGGCTACGCTACCGGGGAGCTGTTTTTT
-	-	TRBJ1-2	TRBV6-4	CASSHGEGSYGYTF	TGTGCCAGCAGCCACGGGGAGGGATCCTATGGCTACACCTTC
few	TRBD2	TRBJ2-1	TRBV5-1	CASSSPSGGAYNEQFF	TGCGCCAGCAGCTCGCCTAGCGGCGGGGCCTACAATGAGCAGTTCTTC
-	-	TRBJ2-5	TRBV11-1	CASTAQGETQYF	TGTGCCAGCACGGCCCAGGGAGAGACCCAGTACTTC
few	-	TRBJ1-5	TRBV6-1	CASSQDRHSNQPQHF	TGTGCCAGCAGTCAAGACAGGCATAGCAATCAGCCCCAGCATTTT